This TCR beta chain was retrieved from a study of patients and donors after allogeneic stem cell transplantation. V dropped 1 base and J dropped 7; count of bases not matched to a gene: 13. This CDR3 contains 16 residues. Germline CDR1 and CDR2: DFQATT and SNEGSKA (reference sequence). The sample holds many counts of this clonotype. TCRdb re-called the RT-PCR reads with MiXCR, one entry per CDR3 protein. Among about 87,000 distinct CDR3 sequences listed, 5% were seen once. The sample consisted of blood, either unsorted or a sorted T cell fraction (not recorded which). The source of this sequence is a human donor who was either an allogeneic HSCT recipient or a stem cell or donor lymphocyte infusion donor (not recorded which). It is not recorded whose cells these are; they may come from a transplant donor. This rearrangement joins TRBV20-1 to TRBJ1-2, with 9 nucleotides matching TRBD1. The CDR3 DNA is TGCAGTGCTAGAGTAGGGACAGGGACTATGCTGGCTGGCTACACCTTC. This sequence encodes CSARVGTGTMLAGYTF.